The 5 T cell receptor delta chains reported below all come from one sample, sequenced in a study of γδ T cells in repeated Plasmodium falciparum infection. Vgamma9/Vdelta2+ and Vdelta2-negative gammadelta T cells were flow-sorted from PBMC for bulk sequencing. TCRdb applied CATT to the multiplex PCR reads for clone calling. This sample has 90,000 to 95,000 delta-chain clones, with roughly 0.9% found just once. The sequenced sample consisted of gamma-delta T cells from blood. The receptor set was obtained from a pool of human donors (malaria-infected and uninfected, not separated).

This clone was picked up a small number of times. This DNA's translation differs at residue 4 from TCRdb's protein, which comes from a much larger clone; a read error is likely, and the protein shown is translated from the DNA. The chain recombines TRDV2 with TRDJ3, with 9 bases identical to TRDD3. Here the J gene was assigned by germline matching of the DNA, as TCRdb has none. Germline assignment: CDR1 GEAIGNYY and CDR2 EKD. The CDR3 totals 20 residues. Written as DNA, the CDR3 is TGTGCCTGTGGCACCAATCCTGGGGATACGAGCTCCTGGGACACCCGACAGATGTTTTTC. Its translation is CACGTNPGDTSSWDTRQMFF.

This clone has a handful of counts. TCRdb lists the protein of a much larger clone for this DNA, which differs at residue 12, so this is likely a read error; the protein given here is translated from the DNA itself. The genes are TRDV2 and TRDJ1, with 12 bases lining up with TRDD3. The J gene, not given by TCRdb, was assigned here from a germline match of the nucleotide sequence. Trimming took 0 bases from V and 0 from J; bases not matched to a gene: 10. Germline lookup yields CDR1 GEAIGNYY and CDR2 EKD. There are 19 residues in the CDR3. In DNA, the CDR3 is TGTGCCTGTGACACCGGGATCTGGGGGATACGCGAGTACACCGATAAACTCATCTTT. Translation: CACDTGIWGIREYTDKLIF.

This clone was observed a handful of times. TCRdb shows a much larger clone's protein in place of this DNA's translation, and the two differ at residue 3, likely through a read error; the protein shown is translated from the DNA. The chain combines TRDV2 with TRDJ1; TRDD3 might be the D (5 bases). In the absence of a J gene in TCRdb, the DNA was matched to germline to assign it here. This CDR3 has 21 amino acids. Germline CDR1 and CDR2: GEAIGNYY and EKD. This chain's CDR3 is CAYDPLGAGEDMGLDTDKLIF. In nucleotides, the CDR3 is TGTGCCTATGACCCCTTAGGGGCCGGAGAGGATATGGGGCTTGACACCGATAAACTCATCTTT.

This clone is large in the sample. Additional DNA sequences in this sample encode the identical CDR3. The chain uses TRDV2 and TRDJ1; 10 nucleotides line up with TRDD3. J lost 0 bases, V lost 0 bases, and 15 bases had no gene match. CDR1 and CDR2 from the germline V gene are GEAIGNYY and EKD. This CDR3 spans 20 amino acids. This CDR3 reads CACDTNFPGDTTPYTDKLIF. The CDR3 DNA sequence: TGTGCCTGTGACACCAATTTTCCGGGGGATACGACTCCGTACACCGATAAACTCATCTTT.

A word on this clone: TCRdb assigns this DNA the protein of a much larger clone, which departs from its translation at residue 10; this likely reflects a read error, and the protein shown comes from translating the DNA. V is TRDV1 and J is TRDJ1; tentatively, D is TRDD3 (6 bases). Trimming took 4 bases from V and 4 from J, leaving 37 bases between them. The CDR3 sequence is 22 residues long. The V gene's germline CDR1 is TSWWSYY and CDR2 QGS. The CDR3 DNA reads TGTGCTCTTGGGGTTTTCTGCTTGGGGGCTACGCCATATGACCTGGATTTCGATAAACTCATCTTT. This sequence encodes CALGVFCLGATPYDLDFDKLIF.